The 17 T cell receptor delta chains below all came from one sample that was sequenced in a study of gammadelta T cells in human blood. TCRdb processed the RT-PCR reads again with the CATT caller. The sample has roughly 1,200 delta-chain clones, around 10% seen once. The sample consisted of non-Vgamma9Vdelta2 gamma-delta T cells from cord blood. The receptors here all came from a newborn.

Of note for this clone: Additional DNA sequences in this sample encode the identical CDR3. The chain couples TRDV1 to TRDJ1, with 10 bases identical to TRDD3. The CDR3 loop spans 22 amino acids. V gave up 1 base and J gave up 5 bases; unmatched junction bases: 25. Germline lookup yields CDR1 TSWWSYY and CDR2 QGS. CDR3: CALGEQLIFRTGGWSLTDKLIF. Written as DNA, the CDR3 is TGTGCTCTTGGGGAACAGTTGATCTTCCGTACTGGGGGATGGAGCCTCACTGATAAACTCATCTTT.

This clone was recorded a few times. This could be a read error, since a much larger clone is one nucleotide away. Within the sample, other DNA sequences also encode this same CDR3. The V call is TRAV36/DV7, the J call TRDJ1; D is unclear. The J gene, missing from TCRdb, was assigned here through DNA to germline matching. The length of the CDR3 is 16 residues. CDR1 is VTNFRS and CDR2 is LTSSGIE in the germline V gene (reference sequence). CDR3 amino acids: CAVVPCAPEYTDKLIF. The CDR3 coding sequence is TGTGCTGTGGTCCCCTGTGCCCCTGAGTACACTGATAAACTCATCTTT.

This clone counts as large (0.1 to 1%). The chain has TRDV3 and TRDJ2; 12 positions match TRDD3. This CDR3 has 22 residues. Per the germline V gene, CDR1 is TVYSNPD and CDR2 is GDNSRS (reference sequence). V lost 1 base to trimming and J lost 0 bases; unmatched junction nucleotides: 21. The CDR3 DNA is TGTGCCTTTATTTCCCCTCCCCTGACTGGGGGATACCCTTCTTCTTTGACAGCACAACTCTTCTTT. Residues: CAFISPPLTGGYPSSLTAQLFF.

This clone is termed large (0.1 to 1%). Within the sample, other DNA sequences also encode this same CDR3. The gene calls are TRDV1 and TRDJ1; 7 bases fit TRDD3. This CDR3 spans 22 amino acids. With V trimmed by 0 bases and J by 0 bases, 22 bases remained unmatched. Germline CDR1 and CDR2: TSWWSYY and QGS. CDR3 DNA sequence: TGTGCTCTTGGGGAACTACCCCACCGCGGGGTACTGGGGCTACCCAACACCGATAAACTCATCTTT. Protein: CALGELPHRGVLGLPNTDKLIF.

By share, this clone counts as medium-sized. The J gene is TRDJ1, the V gene TRDV1; D gene unclear. The germline V gene encodes CDR1 TSWWSYY and CDR2 QGS. V was pared by 1 base and J by 5 bases, with 11 bases between. The CDR3 is 14 residues long. In DNA form, the CDR3 reads TGTGCTCTTGGGGAACGCAGGGCTCATGATAAACTCATCTTT. This gives the protein CALGERRAHDKLIF.

This clone showed up just a few times. This may be a read error: a much more frequent sequence differs by one nucleotide. The chain recombines TRDV1 with TRDJ1, with 12 bases lining up with TRDD3. Germline CDR1 is TSWWSYY and CDR2 is QGS. The CDR3 spans 25 residues. With V trimmed by 5 bases and J by 0 bases, 31 bases remained unmatched. DNA of the CDR3: TGTGCTCTTGGGCCACCATGGGGATTCTCTAGAGTTGGACTGGGGGATACTCCTTACACCGATAAACTCATCTTT. This gives the protein CALGPPWGFSRVGLGDTPYTDKLIF.

The sample holds a few counts of this clone. This may be a read error: a much more frequent sequence differs by one nucleotide. Other DNA sequences in the same sample also yield this CDR3. The chain links TRDV1 to TRDJ1; no firm D call. CDR1 and CDR2 from the germline V gene are TSWWSYY and QGS. This CDR3 comprises 21 residues. This CDR3 reads CALGEQGYAQAPFKYTDKLIF. As DNA, the CDR3 is TGTGCTCTTGGGGAACAGGGGTACGCTCAAGCTCCTTTTAAGTACACTGATAAACTCATCTTT.

This clone showed up just a few times. Being one base from a much bigger clone, this may be a read error. The chain recombines TRDV1 with TRDJ1, with 9 positions matching TRDD3. V was clipped by 4 bases and J by 3 bases; unmatched bases: 18. The V gene's germline CDR1 is TSWWSYY and CDR2 QGS. The CDR3 is made up of 19 amino acids. The CDR3 region has the DNA TGTGCTCTTGGGGCCAAACTGTACCGTGGGGGATATATCGCCGATAAACTCATCTTT. This codes for CALGAKLYRGGYIADKLIF.

This clone appeared a few times. Since a much larger clone is just one base distant, this may be a read error. The chain has TRDV3 and TRDJ1, with TRDD3 matching 9 bases. As TCRdb names no J gene, one was assigned here on the basis of a DNA match to germline. Germline V gene lookup returns CDR1 TVYSNPD and CDR2 GDNSRS (reference sequence). Trimming removed 4 bases from V and 5 bases from J; junction bases left unmatched: 26. This CDR3 is built from 19 residues. CDR3 amino acids: CASQRLGVLGDFGTDKLIF. DNA for the CDR3: TGTGCCTCGCAACGTCTAGGTGTGCTGGGGGATTTCGGAACTGATAAACTCATCTTT.

Turning to this clone: A much larger clonotype is one base distant, so this may be a read error. Other DNA variants within this sample encode the same CDR3. This chain joins TRDV1 and TRDJ1; 13 nucleotides match TRDD3. TCRdb leaves out the J gene; it was filled in here by matching the DNA to germline. Germline V gene sequence: CDR1 TSWWSYY, CDR2 QGS. The length of the CDR3 is 22 residues. V trimming: 4 bases; J trimming: 5 bases; junction bases outside the gene matches: 25. The CDR3 DNA reads as TGTGCTCTTGGGGGCCAATCCCCCTCGGGTACTGGGGGATACGCTCGCACTGATAAACTCATCTTT. As protein: CALGGQSPSGTGGYARTDKLIF.

A word on this clone: It may be a read error: a sequence one base away is much more abundant. Other DNA sequences in this sample translate to the same CDR3. The chain links TRDV2 to TRDJ1; 11 bases map to TRDD3. Germline loops: CDR1 GEAIGNYY, CDR2 EKD. CDR3 size: 22 residues. DNA of the CDR3: TGTGCCTGTGACACCGACTACGTCGGGGACTACTGGGGGATAACGTACACTGATAAACTCATCTTT. Amino acids: CACDTDYVGDYWGITYTDKLIF.

Note on this clone: Since a much larger clone is just one base distant, this may be a read error. Other DNA sequences from this sample encode an identical CDR3 as well. V and J are TRDV1 and TRDJ1, with 9 bases aligning to TRDD3. Germline V gene lookup returns CDR1 TSWWSYY and CDR2 QGS. This CDR3 spans 24 amino acids. Here the CDR3 reads CALGEPVGLFTILGDYPYTDKLIF. The CDR3 region has the DNA TGTGCTCTTGGGGAACCGGTTGGCCTATTCACAATACTGGGGGACTATCCGTACACTGATAAACTCATCTTT.

This clone was seen a few times. At the DNA level, this CDR3 is encoded by other sequences in the same sample as well. The chain couples TRDV1 to TRDJ1; possibly TRDD3 for D (5 bases). Germline loops: CDR1 TSWWSYY, CDR2 QGS. The CDR3 consists of 18 residues. V lost 3 bases, J lost 6 bases, and 26 bases lay in between. The CDR3 bases are TGTGCTCTTGGGGACGTCGAGACCCTTAGCTACGGGGGTAATAAACTCATCTTT. Its protein product is CALGDVETLSYGGNKLIF.

In this sample, this clone is large. In the same sample, other DNA sequences code for this CDR3. The rearrangement uses TRDV2 and TRDJ1, with no clear D. The CDR3 has 17 amino acids. CDR1 is GEAIGNYY and CDR2 is EKD in the germline V gene. V was trimmed by 3 bases and J by 0 bases, leaving 19 bases between them. CDR3 residues: CACDAGVDPLYTDKLIF. The CDR3, as DNA: TGTGCCTGTGACGCCGGTGTGGACCCCCTGTACACCGATAAACTCATCTTT.

This clone rates as large (0.1 to 1%). The V and J genes are TRDV1 and TRDJ1, with D perhaps matching TRDD3 (5 bases). Germline V gives CDR1 TSWWSYY, CDR2 QGS. This CDR3 is built from 18 residues. Deletions cut 1 base from V and 0 bases from J, with 18 bases between. The CDR3 here is CALGEQYAQGAYTDKLIF. In DNA, the CDR3 is TGTGCTCTTGGGGAACAATACGCGCAGGGGGCGTACACCGATAAACTCATCTTT.

Regarding this clone: A much larger clone sits a single nucleotide away, making a read error possible. Other DNA sequences from this sample encode an identical CDR3 as well. The J gene is TRDJ1, the V gene TRAV36/DV7; 7 bases map to TRDD3. The J gene is not listed in TCRdb, so it was assigned here from a DNA match to germline. The CDR3 is 17 residues long. Germline CDR1 and CDR2: VTNFRS and LTSSGIE (reference sequence). In nucleotides, the CDR3 is TGTGCTGTTTCTTATACTCTGGGGGTTTCTGACACTGATAAACTCATCTTT. Protein sequence: CAVSYTLGVSDTDKLIF.

Concerning this clone: A far larger clone is one base from this, pointing to a likely read error. The rearrangement joins TRDV1 to TRDJ1; 13 bases match TRDD3. The V segment lost 6 bases and the J segment 4 bases; nucleotides outside the gene matches: 17. The germline gives CDR1 TSWWSYY, CDR2 QGS. CDR3 size: 19 residues. This CDR3 is CALGNLPPHWGIRLDKLIF. Written as DNA, the CDR3 is TGTGCTCTTGGAAACCTTCCGCCCCACTGGGGGATACGACTCGATAAACTCATCTTT.